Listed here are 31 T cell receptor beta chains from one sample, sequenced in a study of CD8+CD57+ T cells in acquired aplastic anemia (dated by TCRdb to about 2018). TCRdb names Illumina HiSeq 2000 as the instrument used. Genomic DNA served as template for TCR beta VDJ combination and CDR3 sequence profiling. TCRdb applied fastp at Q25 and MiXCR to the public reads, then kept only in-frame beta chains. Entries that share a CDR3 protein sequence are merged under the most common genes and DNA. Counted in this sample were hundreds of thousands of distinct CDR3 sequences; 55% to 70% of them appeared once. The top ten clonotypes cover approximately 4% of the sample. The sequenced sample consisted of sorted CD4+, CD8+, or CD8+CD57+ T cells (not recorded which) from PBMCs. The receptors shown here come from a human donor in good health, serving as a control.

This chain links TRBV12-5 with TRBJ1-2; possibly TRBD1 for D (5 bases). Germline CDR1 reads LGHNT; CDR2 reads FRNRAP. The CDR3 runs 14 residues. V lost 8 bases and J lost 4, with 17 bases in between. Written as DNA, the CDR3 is TGTGCTAGTACCTTGTACGACAGCAGCTATGGCTACACCTTC. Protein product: CASTLYDSSYGYTF.

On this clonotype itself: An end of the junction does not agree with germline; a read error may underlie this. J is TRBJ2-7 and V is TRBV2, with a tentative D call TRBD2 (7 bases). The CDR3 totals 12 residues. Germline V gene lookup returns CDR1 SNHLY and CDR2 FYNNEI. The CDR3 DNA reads TGTGCCAGCAGCCGGGGGGCCGGGGAGCTGTACTTC. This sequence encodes CASSRGAGELYF.

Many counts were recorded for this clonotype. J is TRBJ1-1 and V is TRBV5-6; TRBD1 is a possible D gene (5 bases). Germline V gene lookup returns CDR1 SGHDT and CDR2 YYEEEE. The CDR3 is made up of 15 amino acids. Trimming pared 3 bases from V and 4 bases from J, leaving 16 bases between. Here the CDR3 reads CASSWGAGRGTEAFF. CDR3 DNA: TGTGCCAGCAGCTGGGGAGCAGGGAGGGGCACTGAAGCTTTCTTT. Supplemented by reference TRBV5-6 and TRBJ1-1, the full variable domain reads DAGVTQSPTHLIKTRGQQVTLRCSPKSGHDTVSWYQQALGQGPQFIFQYYEEEERQRGNFPDRFSGHQFPNYSSELNVNALLLGDSALYLCASSWGAGRGTEAFFGQGTRLTVV.

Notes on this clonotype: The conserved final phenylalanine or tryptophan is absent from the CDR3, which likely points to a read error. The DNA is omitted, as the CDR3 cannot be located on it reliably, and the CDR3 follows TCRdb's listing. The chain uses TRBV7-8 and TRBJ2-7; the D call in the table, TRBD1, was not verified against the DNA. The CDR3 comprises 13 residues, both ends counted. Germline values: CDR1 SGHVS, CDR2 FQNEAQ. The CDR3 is CASSTGRRRKGYS.

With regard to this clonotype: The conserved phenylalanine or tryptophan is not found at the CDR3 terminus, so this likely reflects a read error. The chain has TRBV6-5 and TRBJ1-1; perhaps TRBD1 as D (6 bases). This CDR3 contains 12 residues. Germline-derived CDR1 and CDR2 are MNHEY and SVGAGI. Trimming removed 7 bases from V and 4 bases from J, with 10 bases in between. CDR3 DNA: TGTGCCAGCACTTGGACAGCCACTGAAGCTTTCCTT. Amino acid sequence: CASTWTATEAFL.

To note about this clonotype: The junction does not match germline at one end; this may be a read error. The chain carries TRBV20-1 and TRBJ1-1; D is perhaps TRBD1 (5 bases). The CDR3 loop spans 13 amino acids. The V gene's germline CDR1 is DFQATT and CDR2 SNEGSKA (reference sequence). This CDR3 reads CSAASGGNSEAFF. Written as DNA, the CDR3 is TGCAGTGCCGCGTCGGGGGGTAACAGTGAAGCTTTCTTT.

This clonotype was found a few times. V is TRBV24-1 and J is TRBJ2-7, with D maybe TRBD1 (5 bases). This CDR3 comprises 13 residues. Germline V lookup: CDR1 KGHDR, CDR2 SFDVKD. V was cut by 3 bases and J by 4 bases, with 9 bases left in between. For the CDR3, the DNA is TGTGCCACCAGTGATAACGACAGATACGAGCAGTACTTC. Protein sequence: CATSDNDRYEQYF.

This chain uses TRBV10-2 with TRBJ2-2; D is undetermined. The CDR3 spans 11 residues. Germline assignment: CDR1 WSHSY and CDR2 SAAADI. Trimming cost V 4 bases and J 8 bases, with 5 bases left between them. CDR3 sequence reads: CASSAVGELFF. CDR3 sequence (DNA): TGCGCCAGCAGTGCGGTAGGGGAGCTGTTTTTT.

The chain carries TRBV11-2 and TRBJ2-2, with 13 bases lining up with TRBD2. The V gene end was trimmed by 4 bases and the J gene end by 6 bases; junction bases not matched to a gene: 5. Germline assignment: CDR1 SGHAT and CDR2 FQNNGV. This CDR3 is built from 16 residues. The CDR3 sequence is CASSYTSGGAPGELFF. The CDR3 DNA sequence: TGTGCCAGCAGCTATACTAGCGGGGGGGCCCCCGGGGAGCTGTTTTTT.

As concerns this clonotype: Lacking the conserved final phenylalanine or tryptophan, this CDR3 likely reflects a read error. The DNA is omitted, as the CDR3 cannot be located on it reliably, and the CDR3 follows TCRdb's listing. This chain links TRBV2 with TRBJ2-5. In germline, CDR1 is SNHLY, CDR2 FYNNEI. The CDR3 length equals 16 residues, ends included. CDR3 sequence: CASREERVHERVTGYV.

CDR3 loop: CATSGALNSPLHF. The DNA for the CDR3 is TGTGCCACCTCGGGCGCTCTAAATTCACCCCTCCACTTT. J is TRBJ1-6 and V is TRBV24-1; D unclear. The CDR3 totals 13 residues. The V end was cut by 9 bases, the J end by 7 bases, with 12 bases between. Germline CDR1 KGHDR, CDR2 SFDVKD.

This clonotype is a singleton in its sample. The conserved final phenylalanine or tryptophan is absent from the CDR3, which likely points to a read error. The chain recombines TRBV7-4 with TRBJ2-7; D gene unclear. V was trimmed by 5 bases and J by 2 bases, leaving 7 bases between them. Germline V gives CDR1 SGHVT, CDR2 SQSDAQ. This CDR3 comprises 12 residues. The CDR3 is CASSQDPYEQYL. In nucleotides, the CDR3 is TGTGCCAGCAGCCAAGACCCCTACGAGCAGTACCTC.

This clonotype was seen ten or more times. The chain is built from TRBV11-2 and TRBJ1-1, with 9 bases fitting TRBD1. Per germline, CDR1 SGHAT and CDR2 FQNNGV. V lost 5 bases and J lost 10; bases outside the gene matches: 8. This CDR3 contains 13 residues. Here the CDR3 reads CASSVNRGPSAFF. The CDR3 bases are TGTGCCAGCAGCGTAAACAGGGGGCCTTCAGCTTTCTTT. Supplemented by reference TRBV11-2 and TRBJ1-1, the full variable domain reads EAGVAQSPRYKIIEKRQSVAFWCNPISGHATLYWYQQILGQGPKLLIQFQNNGVVDDSQLPKDRFSAERLKGVDSTLKIQPAKLEDSAVYLCASSVNRGPSAFFGQGTRLTVV.

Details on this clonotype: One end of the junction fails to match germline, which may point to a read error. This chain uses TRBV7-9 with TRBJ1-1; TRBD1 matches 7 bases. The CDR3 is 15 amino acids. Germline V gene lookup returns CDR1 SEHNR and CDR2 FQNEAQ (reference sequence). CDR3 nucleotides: TGCGCCAGCAGCCGTGTGGACAAGGGGGCGGGTGAAGCTTTCTTT. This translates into CASSRVDKGAGEAFF.

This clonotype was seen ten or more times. CDR3 in amino acids: CASSTQGGNTEAFF. DNA for the CDR3: TGTGCCAGCAGCACCCAGGGCGGGAACACTGAAGCTTTCTTT. The rearrangement links TRBV5-4 to TRBJ1-1, with a tentative D call TRBD1 (5 bases). V was cut by 4 bases and J by 1 base, with 11 bases left in between. The CDR3 contains 14 residues. The germline V gene encodes CDR1 SGHNT and CDR2 YYREEE (reference sequence).

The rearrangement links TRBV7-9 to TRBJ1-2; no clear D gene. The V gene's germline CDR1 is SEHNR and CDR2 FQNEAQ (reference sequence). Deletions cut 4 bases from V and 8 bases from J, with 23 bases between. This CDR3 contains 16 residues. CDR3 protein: CASSSSARSNYCGYTF. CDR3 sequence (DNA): TGTGCCAGCAGCTCATCAGCCAGGTCTAACTACTGCGGCTACACCTTC.

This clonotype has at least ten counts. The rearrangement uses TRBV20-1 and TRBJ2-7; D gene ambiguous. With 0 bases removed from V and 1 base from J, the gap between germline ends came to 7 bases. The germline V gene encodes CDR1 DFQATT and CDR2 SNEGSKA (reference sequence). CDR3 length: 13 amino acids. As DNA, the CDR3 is TGCAGTGCTAGAGATCCCAGTTCCTACGAGCAGTACTTC. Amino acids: CSARDPSSYEQYF.

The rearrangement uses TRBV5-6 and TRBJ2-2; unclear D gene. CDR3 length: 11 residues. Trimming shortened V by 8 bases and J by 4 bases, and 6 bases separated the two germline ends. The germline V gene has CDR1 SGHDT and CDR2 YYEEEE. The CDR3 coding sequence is TGTGCCAGAAGACCCACCGGGGAGCTGTTTTTT. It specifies CARRPTGELFF.

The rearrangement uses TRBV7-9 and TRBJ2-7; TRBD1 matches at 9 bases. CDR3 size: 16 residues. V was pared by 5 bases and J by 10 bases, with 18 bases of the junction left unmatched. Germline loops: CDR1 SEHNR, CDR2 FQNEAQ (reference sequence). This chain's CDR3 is CASSLLGEDRGYGQYF. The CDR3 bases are TGTGCCAGCAGCCTTCTAGGGGAGGACAGGGGCTATGGCCAGTACTTC. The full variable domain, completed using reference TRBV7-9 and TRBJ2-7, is DTGVSQNPRHKITKRGQNVTFRCDPISEHNRLYWYRQTLGQGPEFLTYFQNEAQLEKSRLLSDRFSAERPKGSFSTLEIQRTEQGDSAMYLCASSLLGEDRGYGQYFGPGTRLTVT.

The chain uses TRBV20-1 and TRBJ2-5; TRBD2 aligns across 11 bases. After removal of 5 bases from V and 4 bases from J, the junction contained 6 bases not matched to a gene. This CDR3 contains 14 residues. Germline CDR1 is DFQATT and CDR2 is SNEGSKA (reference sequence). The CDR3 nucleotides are TGCAGTGCTGAGGATAGCGGGGGGGCAGAGACCCAGTACTTC. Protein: CSAEDSGGAETQYF.

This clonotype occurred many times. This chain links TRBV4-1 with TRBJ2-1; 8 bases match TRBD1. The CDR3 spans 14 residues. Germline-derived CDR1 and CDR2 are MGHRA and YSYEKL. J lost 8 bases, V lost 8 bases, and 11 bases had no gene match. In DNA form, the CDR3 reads TGCGCCAGCTCCCCCGCGGACAGGGTACATGAGCAGTTCTTC. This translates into CASSPADRVHEQFF.

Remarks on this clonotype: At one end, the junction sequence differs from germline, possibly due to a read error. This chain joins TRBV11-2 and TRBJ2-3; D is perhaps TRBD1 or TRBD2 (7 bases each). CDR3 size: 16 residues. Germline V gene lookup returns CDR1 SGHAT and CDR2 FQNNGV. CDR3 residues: CASSFRGGALRDTQYF. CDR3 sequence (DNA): TGTGCCAGCAGCTTCAGGGGGGGGGCCTTACGAGATACGCAGTATTTC.

For the CDR3, the DNA is TGCAGTGCATTCGACAGTAATAATGAAAAGCAGTTCTTC. Translation gives CSAFDSNNEKQFF. The chain joins TRBV20-1 to TRBJ2-1; D is possibly TRBD1 (5 bases). The CDR3 is 13 residues long. The germline gives CDR1 DFQATT, CDR2 SNEGSKA (reference sequence). Deletions cut 6 bases from V and 11 bases from J, with 20 bases between.

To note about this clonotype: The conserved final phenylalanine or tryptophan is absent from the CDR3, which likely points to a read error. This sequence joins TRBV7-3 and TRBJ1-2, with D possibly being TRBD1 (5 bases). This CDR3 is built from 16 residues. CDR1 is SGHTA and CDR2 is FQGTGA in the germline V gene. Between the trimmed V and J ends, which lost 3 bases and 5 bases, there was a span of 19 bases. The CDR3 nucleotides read TGTGCCAGCAGCTTGGATGGCAGGGAAGTGCCATATGGCTACACCCTC. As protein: CASSLDGREVPYGYTL.

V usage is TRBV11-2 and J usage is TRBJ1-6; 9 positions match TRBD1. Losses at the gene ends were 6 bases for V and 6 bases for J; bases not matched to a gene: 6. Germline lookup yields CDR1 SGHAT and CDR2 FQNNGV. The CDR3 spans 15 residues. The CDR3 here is CASRSGTGTNSPLHF. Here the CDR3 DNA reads TGTGCCAGCAGGTCCGGGACAGGGACTAATTCACCCCTCCACTTT. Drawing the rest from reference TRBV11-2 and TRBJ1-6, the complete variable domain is EAGVAQSPRYKIIEKRQSVAFWCNPISGHATLYWYQQILGQGPKLLIQFQNNGVVDDSQLPKDRFSAERLKGVDSTLKIQPAKLEDSAVYLCASRSGTGTNSPLHFGNGTRLTVT.

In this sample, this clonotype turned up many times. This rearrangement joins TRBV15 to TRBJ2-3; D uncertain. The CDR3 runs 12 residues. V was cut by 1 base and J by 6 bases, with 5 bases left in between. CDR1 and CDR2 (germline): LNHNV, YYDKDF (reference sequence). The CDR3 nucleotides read TGTGCCACCAGCAGAGTTGGGGATACGCAGTATTTT. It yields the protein CATSRVGDTQYF.

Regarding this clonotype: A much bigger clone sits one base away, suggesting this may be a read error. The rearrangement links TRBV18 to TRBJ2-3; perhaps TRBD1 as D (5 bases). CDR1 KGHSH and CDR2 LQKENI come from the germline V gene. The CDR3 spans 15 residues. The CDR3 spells CASTPSFRAIDTQYF. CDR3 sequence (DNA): TGTGCCAGCACACCATCCTTCAGGGCCATAGATACGCAGTATTTT.

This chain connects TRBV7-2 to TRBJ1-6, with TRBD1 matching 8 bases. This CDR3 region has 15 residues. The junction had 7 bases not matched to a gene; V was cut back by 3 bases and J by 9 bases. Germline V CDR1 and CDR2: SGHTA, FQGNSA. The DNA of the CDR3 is TGTGCCAGCAGCTTCGACAGGGGCGGGAGTTCACCCCTCCACTTT. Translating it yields CASSFDRGGSSPLHF.

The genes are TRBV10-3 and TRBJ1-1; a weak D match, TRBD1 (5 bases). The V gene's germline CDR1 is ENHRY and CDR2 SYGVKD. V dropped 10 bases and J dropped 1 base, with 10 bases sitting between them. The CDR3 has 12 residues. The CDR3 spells CATSTGNTEAFF. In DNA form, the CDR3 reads TGTGCCACCAGCACAGGGAACACTGAAGCTTTCTTT.

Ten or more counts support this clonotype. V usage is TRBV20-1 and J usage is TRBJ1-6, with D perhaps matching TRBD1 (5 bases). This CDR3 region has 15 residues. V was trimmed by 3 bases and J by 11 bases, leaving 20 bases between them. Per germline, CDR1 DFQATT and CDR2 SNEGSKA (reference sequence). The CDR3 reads CSASRVTMGEAPLHF. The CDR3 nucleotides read TGCAGTGCTAGCAGGGTGACTATGGGGGAAGCACCCCTCCACTTT.

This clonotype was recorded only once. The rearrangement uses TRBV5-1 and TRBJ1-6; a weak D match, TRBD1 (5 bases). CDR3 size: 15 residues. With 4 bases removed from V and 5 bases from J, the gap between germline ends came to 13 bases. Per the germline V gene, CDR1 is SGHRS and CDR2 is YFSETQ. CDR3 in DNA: TGCGCCAGCAGCGGCGCAGGGAGCAATAATTCACCCCTCCACTTT. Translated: CASSGAGSNNSPLHF. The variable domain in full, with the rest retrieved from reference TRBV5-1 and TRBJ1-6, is KAGVTQTPRYLIKTRGQQVTLSCSPISGHRSVSWYQQTPGQGLQFLFEYFSETQRNKGNFPGRFSGRQFSNSRSEMNVSTLELGDSALYLCASSGAGSNNSPLHFGNGTRLTVT.